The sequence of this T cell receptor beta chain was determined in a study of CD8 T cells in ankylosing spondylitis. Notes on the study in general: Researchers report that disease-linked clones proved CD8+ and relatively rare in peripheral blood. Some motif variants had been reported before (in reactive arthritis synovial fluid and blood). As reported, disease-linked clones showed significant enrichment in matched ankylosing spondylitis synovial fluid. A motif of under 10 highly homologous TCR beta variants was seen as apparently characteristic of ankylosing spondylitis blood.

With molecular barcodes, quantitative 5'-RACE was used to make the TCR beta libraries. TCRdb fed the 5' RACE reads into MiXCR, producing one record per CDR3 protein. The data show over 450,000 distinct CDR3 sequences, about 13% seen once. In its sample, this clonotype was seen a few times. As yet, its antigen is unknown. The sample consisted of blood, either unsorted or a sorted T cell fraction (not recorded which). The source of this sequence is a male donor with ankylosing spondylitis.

In DNA form, the CDR3 reads TGTGCCAGCAGCTTAGTGGCAGGGACAACCTACGAGCAGTACTTC. Translation gives CASSLVAGTTYEQYF. This chain links TRBV11-2 with TRBJ2-7; D may be TRBD1 (6 bases). V lost 1 base to trimming and J lost 2 bases, with 12 bases between them. This CDR3 comprises 15 residues. Germline V gives CDR1 SGHAT, CDR2 FQNNGV.